These 31 T cell receptor beta chains were all obtained from the same sample, sequenced in a study of cytomegalovirus exposure and HLA in healthy donors. Produced via immunoSEQ multiplex PCR; TCRdb's table is partial and in-frame only. The data contain roughly 63,000 clones, roughly nine tenths of them singletons. Specimen: PBMCs. The receptors were gathered from a woman in her late teens or twenties in good health and CMV-seronegative.

This chain connects TRBV28 to TRBJ2-7; the match to TRBD2 covers 7 bases. Germline trimming cut 3 bases from V and 1 base from J; bases unmatched to any gene: 12. The CDR3 sequence is 17 residues long. Per germline, CDR1 MDHEN and CDR2 SYDVKM. CDR3 bases: TGTGCCAGCAGTTTCCCCGGGGGGACCCTACTATCCTACGAGCAGTACTTC. It yields the protein CASSFPGGTLLSYEQYF.

This clone was counted once. The V gene is TRBV5-6, the J gene TRBJ1-1; 10 bases are a match to TRBD1. The CDR3 contains 15 residues. Germline trimming cut 4 bases from V and 3 bases from J; bases unmatched to any gene: 6. Germline V gene data show CDR1 as SGHDT and CDR2 as YYEEEE. Here the CDR3 reads CASSPDRGRDTEAFF. The CDR3 bases are TGTGCCAGCAGCCCCGACAGGGGGCGGGACACTGAAGCTTTCTTT.

This sequence joins TRBV11-2 and TRBJ1-2, with 9 nucleotides matching TRBD1. The CDR3 is 14 amino acids. Germline V CDR1 and CDR2: SGHAT, FQNNGV. V was clipped by 5 bases and J by 0 bases; unmatched bases: 1. CDR3 in DNA: TGTGCCAGCAGCGGGACAGGGACTAACTATGGCTACACCTTC. Protein sequence: CASSGTGTNYGYTF.

This sequence joins TRBV6-4 and TRBJ2-3; 8 bases fit TRBD1. The CDR3 length is 15 residues. The J segment lost 3 bases and the V segment lost 2 bases, leaving 4 bases of the junction unmatched. The germline gives CDR1 MRHNA, CDR2 SNTAGT. In nucleotides, the CDR3 is TGTGCCAGCAGTGACGGCCAGGGGGCAACAGATACGCAGTATTTT. Amino acid sequence: CASSDGQGATDTQYF.

The chain combines TRBV7-9 with TRBJ1-5; a possible D gene is TRBD1 (5 bases). The germline V gene encodes CDR1 SEHNR and CDR2 FQNEAQ (reference sequence). V dropped 5 bases and J dropped 5 bases, with 13 bases sitting between them. This CDR3 is built from 14 residues. CDR3 sequence: CASSLGAIDQPQHF. The CDR3 DNA follows: TGTGCCAGCAGCCTTGGGGCGATCGATCAGCCCCAGCATTTT.

The chain links TRBV6-6 to TRBJ2-1; D gene ambiguous. V lost 6 bases, J lost 0 bases, and 15 bases lay in between. CDR3 length: 16 amino acids. Looked up from germline, CDR1 is MNHNY and CDR2 is SVGAGI (reference sequence). The CDR3 sequence: CASSLPPGHSYNEQFF. DNA of the CDR3: TGTGCCAGCAGCCTCCCTCCTGGCCACTCCTACAATGAGCAGTTCTTC.

This clone has just a few counts. The rearrangement uses TRBV14 and TRBJ1-1; 8 nucleotides align to TRBD1. J was trimmed by 0 bases and V by 0 bases; bases with no gene match: 12. The CDR3 covers 19 residues. Germline assignment: CDR1 SGHDN and CDR2 FVKESK. Here the CDR3 reads CASSQDWGQARGMNTEAFF. The CDR3 DNA sequence: TGTGCCAGCAGCCAAGATTGGGGACAGGCACGCGGAATGAACACTGAAGCTTTCTTT.

This sequence joins TRBV11-1 and TRBJ2-5, with D possibly TRBD1 on 5 matching bases. Germline V CDR1 and CDR2: SGHAT, FQDESV (reference sequence). This CDR3 spans 15 amino acids. V was cut by 2 bases and J by 1 base, with 11 bases left in between. CDR3 amino acids: CASSLTTGIQETQYF. The CDR3 region has the DNA TGTGCCAGCAGCTTAACTACAGGAATCCAAGAGACCCAGTACTTC.

The chain combines TRBV5-4 with TRBJ1-4; 8 bases align to TRBD1. Germline CDR1 and CDR2: SGHNT and YYREEE (reference sequence). The CDR3 runs 15 residues. After removal of 3 bases from V and 6 bases from J, the junction contained 7 bases not matched to a gene. CDR3 in amino acids: CASSSAGQEDEKLFF. The CDR3 nucleotides are TGTGCCAGCAGCTCAGCGGGACAGGAGGATGAAAAACTGTTTTTT.

The chain carries TRBV27 and TRBJ2-3; TRBD2 might be the D (5 bases). The germline V gene has CDR1 MNHEY and CDR2 SMNVEV (reference sequence). The CDR3 runs to 14 residues. V was trimmed by 2 bases and J by 6 bases, leaving 12 bases between them. In DNA form, the CDR3 reads TGTGCCAGCAGTTTAGGTCAGGAGGTGGATACGCAGTATTTT. Protein: CASSLGQEVDTQYF.

The chain combines TRBV18 with TRBJ1-3, with D hard to call. The V gene lost 0 bases and the J gene lost 8 bases, with 11 bases spanning the gap. Germline V CDR1 and CDR2: KGHSH, LQKENI. CDR3 length: 14 amino acids. The DNA of the CDR3 is TGTGCCAGCTCACCACCGGCAAATCGGGACACCATATATTTT. Residues: CASSPPANRDTIYF.

This clone occurred a few times. The chain has TRBV9 and TRBJ1-1; 7 bases match TRBD1. CDR1 and CDR2 from the germline V gene are SGDLS and YYNGEE. J gave up 3 bases and V 2 bases, and 4 bases lay outside the gene matches. The CDR3 has 14 residues. CDR3: CASSVWQGDTEAFF. The CDR3 nucleotides are TGTGCCAGCAGCGTGTGGCAGGGGGACACTGAAGCTTTCTTT.

This chain links TRBV7-9 with TRBJ2-5, with 10 bases lining up with TRBD1. CDR1 and CDR2 (germline): SEHNR, FQNEAQ (reference sequence). Trimming took 3 bases from V and 5 from J; bases not matched to a gene: 9. This CDR3 has 16 amino acids. CDR3 nucleotide sequence: TGTGCCAGCAGCTTCGGACAGGGGGGACGAAGGGAGACCCAGTACTTC. Its translation: CASSFGQGGRRETQYF.

In its sample, this clone was seen a few times. The J gene is TRBJ2-5, the V gene TRBV7-2, with TRBD2 identical over 8 bases. The CDR3 sequence is 16 residues long. The V segment lost 2 bases and the J segment 9 bases; nucleotides outside the gene matches: 14. The V gene's germline CDR1 is SGHTA and CDR2 FQGNSA. CDR3 DNA sequence: TGTGCCAGCAGCTTATCTCTAGCGGGCGCTCGGGGGGCCCAGTACTTC. Its protein is CASSLSLAGARGAQYF.

CDR3 bases: TGTGCCAGCAGTGAATTCGGAGGGGCGGCCAACAATGAGCAGTTCTTC. This translates into CASSEFGGAANNEQFF. The gene calls are TRBV2 and TRBJ2-1; TRBD2 is a possible D gene (6 bases). V lost 2 bases and J lost 5, with 16 bases in between. The CDR3 extends over 16 amino acids. The germline CDR1 and CDR2 sequences are SNHLY and FYNNEI.

The gene calls are TRBV29-1 and TRBJ1-1; D gene unclear. Germline values: CDR1 SQVTM, CDR2 ANQGSEA. V was trimmed by 4 bases and J by 1 base, leaving 10 bases between them. The CDR3 has 13 amino acids. The DNA of the CDR3 is TGCAGCGTTGTTGTCAGTCAGAACACTGAAGCTTTCTTT. Protein sequence: CSVVVSQNTEAFF.

The chain has TRBV10-1 and TRBJ2-2; tentative D call: TRBD2 (5 bases). V dropped 6 bases and J dropped 8 bases, with 7 bases sitting between them. From germline, CDR1 is WNHNN and CDR2 SYGVQD (reference sequence). This CDR3 region has 11 residues. The CDR3 nucleotides read TGCGCCAGCAGCGGCGGGGGGGAGCTGTTTTTT. It specifies CASSGGGELFF.

The rearrangement links TRBV5-1 to TRBJ2-3; the match to TRBD2 covers 7 bases. The junction had 9 bases not matched to a gene; V was cut back by 5 bases and J by 3 bases. Germline values: CDR1 SGHRS, CDR2 YFSETQ. This CDR3 has 15 amino acids. CDR3 DNA: TGCGCCAGCAGACCGCGGGGGACGGGGACAGATACGCAGTATTTT. It specifies CASRPRGTGTDTQYF.

The CDR3 sequence is CASSQEWREKDEQFF. CDR3 coding DNA: TGCGCCAGCAGCCAAGAGTGGCGGGAGAAGGATGAGCAGTTCTTC. The chain recombines TRBV4-1 with TRBJ2-1; 7 nucleotides match TRBD2. V was clipped by 0 bases and J by 8 bases; unmatched bases: 7. Germline lookup yields CDR1 MGHRA and CDR2 YSYEKL. The CDR3 covers 15 residues.

The chain couples TRBV19 to TRBJ1-1; 7 positions match TRBD1. Germline V gene data show CDR1 as LNHDA and CDR2 as SQIVND (reference sequence). The CDR3 covers 13 residues. Germline trimming cut 5 bases from V and 8 bases from J; bases unmatched to any gene: 8. DNA of the CDR3: TGTGCCAGTAGTGGGGGGAAGACAGGGGAAGCTTTCTTT. Translated: CASSGGKTGEAFF.

The rearrangement joins TRBV23-1 to TRBJ1-1; no definite D call. TRBV23-1 is filed as an ORF, its function uncertain. CDR3 length: 13 residues. The V gene lost 3 bases and the J gene lost 4 bases, with 9 bases spanning the gap. CDR3 nucleotides: TGCGCCAGCAGTCACCCCTATAGCACTGAAGCTTTCTTT. Protein: CASSHPYSTEAFF.

A single count supports this clone. This sequence joins TRBV21-1 and TRBJ1-2; the tabulated D call, TRBD1, remains unverified against the DNA. TRBV21-1 constitutes a pseudogene. CDR3 length: 16 amino acids. CDR3 in DNA: TGTGCCAGCAGCCCCGGACAGGGGGCGATTTTCCATGGCTACACCTTC. This translates into CASSPGQGAIFHGYTF.

This sequence joins TRBV7-9 and TRBJ1-3; D remains ambiguous. The germline V gene has CDR1 SEHNR and CDR2 FQNEAQ (reference sequence). The CDR3 extends over 15 amino acids. The germline V and J ends were trimmed by 1 base and 0 bases, with 7 bases remaining between them. This chain's CDR3 is CASSLVSGSGNTIYF. CDR3 nucleotides: TGTGCCAGCAGCTTAGTGTCAGGCTCTGGAAACACCATATATTTT.

The V gene is TRBV5-1, the J gene TRBJ2-7; TRBD2 might be the D (5 bases). The CDR3 spans 14 residues. CDR1 and CDR2 (germline): SGHRS, YFSETQ. Trimming cost V 4 bases and J 7 bases, with 18 bases left between them. The CDR3 sequence is CASSPQRLGGEQYF. The CDR3 DNA is TGCGCCAGCAGCCCTCAAAGACTGGGCGGGGAGCAGTACTTC.

This chain joins TRBV28 and TRBJ2-5, with 10 bases aligning to TRBD1. Germline loops: CDR1 MDHEN, CDR2 SYDVKM. J gave up 4 bases and V 6 bases, and 5 bases lay outside the gene matches. The CDR3 loop spans 14 amino acids. DNA of the CDR3: TGTGCCAGCAGCCCCAGGACAGGGGGAGAGACCCAGTACTTC. Translating gives CASSPRTGGETQYF.

The chain combines TRBV6-5 with TRBJ2-6, with D maybe TRBD1 (6 bases). Germline CDR1 is MNHEY and CDR2 is SVGAGI. This CDR3 comprises 15 residues. The V end lost 0 bases, the J end lost 8 bases, and 11 bases lay between the germline ends. Here the CDR3 reads CASSYSGAATNVLTF. CDR3 DNA: TGTGCCAGCAGTTACTCGGGGGCAGCCACCAACGTCCTGACTTTC.

V and J are TRBV28 and TRBJ1-2, with D unresolved. This CDR3 spans 13 amino acids. V was pared by 7 bases and J by 3 bases, with 12 bases between. Germline V gene lookup returns CDR1 MDHEN and CDR2 SYDVKM. The CDR3 reads CASTNSRYYGYTF. The DNA of the CDR3 is TGTGCCAGCACAAACTCACGGTACTATGGCTACACCTTC.

The rearrangement joins TRBV5-4 to TRBJ2-1; 14 bases agree with TRBD2. CDR3 length: 17 amino acids. From germline, CDR1 is SGHNT and CDR2 YYREEE (reference sequence). Unmatched junction bases numbered 11, after V lost 4 bases and J lost 8 bases. The CDR3 bases are TGTGCCAGCAGCACTCCTACGGGACTAGCGGGAGTATATGAGCAGTTCTTC. This gives the protein CASSTPTGLAGVYEQFF.

The V call is TRBV2, the J call TRBJ2-2, with D maybe TRBD1 (6 bases). Trimming removed 6 bases from V and 6 bases from J, with 17 bases in between. This CDR3 is built from 15 residues. Germline V gives CDR1 SNHLY, CDR2 FYNNEI. Here the CDR3 reads CASSVTRTVAGELFF. The CDR3 nucleotides are TGTGCCAGCAGCGTAACCAGGACAGTCGCCGGGGAGCTGTTTTTT.

J is TRBJ2-7 and V is TRBV6-5; 9 bases align to TRBD1. V was clipped by 2 bases and J by 2 bases; unmatched bases: 4. This CDR3 spans 15 amino acids. CDR1 and CDR2 from the germline V gene are MNHEY and SVGAGI. The DNA for the CDR3 is TGTGCCAGCAGTTACACTAGACAGGGGGCCTACGAGCAGTACTTC. Its translation is CASSYTRQGAYEQYF.

The rearrangement uses TRBV25-1 and TRBJ2-7; D remains ambiguous. CDR1 MGHDK and CDR2 SYGVNS come from the germline V gene. This CDR3 region has 11 residues. Trimming removed 10 bases at V and 6 bases at J, with 13 bases between. CDR3 coding DNA: TGTGCCACCCGGGTTCGAGGCGAGCAGTACTTC. This sequence encodes CATRVRGEQYF.